This T cell receptor beta chain was recorded in a study of regulatory T cells in long-lasting Graves disease. On the study more broadly: Over 5 years of antithyroid drugs with positive TSH receptor antibodies was taken to mean persistent Graves' disease.

Investigators prepared the TCR beta libraries by applying iRepertoire HTBI primers and Arm-PCR of CDR3 regions. One entry per CDR3 protein results from TCRdb running MiXCR on the multiplex PCR reads. Here the sample spans over 650,000 distinct CDR3 sequences, around 32% being singletons. This clonotype has only a few counts. Its antigen is unknown. Time point given: persistent/refractory GD, antithyroid drugs over 5 years with positive TRAb. RNA isolated from PBMCs was used to make the TCR library. Germline CDR1 SGHTA, CDR2 FQGNSA. The ends lost 2 bases at V and 11 bases at J; junction bases unmatched: 9. This CDR3 has 15 residues. Findings and limits, study-wide: Among the persistent patients, 2,500 to 3,000 public clonotypes were shared, more than the 850 to 1,000 shared among new patients. Persistent disease showed a preference for TRBV28, TRBJ1-2 and TRBJ2-5. Only a small sample size was used, which may have cut accuracy.

The receptor's source is a female donor with Graves disease. This chain uses TRBV7-2 with TRBJ2-1; 10 nucleotides line up with TRBD2. The specimen comprised peripheral blood mononuclear cells (PBMCs), sampled when the disease was refractory, from a patient treated with antithyroid drugs. The CDR3 sequence is CASSLSGRAGNKQFF. Here the CDR3 DNA reads TGTGCCAGCAGCTTAAGCGGGAGGGCCGGGAATAAGCAGTTCTTC.